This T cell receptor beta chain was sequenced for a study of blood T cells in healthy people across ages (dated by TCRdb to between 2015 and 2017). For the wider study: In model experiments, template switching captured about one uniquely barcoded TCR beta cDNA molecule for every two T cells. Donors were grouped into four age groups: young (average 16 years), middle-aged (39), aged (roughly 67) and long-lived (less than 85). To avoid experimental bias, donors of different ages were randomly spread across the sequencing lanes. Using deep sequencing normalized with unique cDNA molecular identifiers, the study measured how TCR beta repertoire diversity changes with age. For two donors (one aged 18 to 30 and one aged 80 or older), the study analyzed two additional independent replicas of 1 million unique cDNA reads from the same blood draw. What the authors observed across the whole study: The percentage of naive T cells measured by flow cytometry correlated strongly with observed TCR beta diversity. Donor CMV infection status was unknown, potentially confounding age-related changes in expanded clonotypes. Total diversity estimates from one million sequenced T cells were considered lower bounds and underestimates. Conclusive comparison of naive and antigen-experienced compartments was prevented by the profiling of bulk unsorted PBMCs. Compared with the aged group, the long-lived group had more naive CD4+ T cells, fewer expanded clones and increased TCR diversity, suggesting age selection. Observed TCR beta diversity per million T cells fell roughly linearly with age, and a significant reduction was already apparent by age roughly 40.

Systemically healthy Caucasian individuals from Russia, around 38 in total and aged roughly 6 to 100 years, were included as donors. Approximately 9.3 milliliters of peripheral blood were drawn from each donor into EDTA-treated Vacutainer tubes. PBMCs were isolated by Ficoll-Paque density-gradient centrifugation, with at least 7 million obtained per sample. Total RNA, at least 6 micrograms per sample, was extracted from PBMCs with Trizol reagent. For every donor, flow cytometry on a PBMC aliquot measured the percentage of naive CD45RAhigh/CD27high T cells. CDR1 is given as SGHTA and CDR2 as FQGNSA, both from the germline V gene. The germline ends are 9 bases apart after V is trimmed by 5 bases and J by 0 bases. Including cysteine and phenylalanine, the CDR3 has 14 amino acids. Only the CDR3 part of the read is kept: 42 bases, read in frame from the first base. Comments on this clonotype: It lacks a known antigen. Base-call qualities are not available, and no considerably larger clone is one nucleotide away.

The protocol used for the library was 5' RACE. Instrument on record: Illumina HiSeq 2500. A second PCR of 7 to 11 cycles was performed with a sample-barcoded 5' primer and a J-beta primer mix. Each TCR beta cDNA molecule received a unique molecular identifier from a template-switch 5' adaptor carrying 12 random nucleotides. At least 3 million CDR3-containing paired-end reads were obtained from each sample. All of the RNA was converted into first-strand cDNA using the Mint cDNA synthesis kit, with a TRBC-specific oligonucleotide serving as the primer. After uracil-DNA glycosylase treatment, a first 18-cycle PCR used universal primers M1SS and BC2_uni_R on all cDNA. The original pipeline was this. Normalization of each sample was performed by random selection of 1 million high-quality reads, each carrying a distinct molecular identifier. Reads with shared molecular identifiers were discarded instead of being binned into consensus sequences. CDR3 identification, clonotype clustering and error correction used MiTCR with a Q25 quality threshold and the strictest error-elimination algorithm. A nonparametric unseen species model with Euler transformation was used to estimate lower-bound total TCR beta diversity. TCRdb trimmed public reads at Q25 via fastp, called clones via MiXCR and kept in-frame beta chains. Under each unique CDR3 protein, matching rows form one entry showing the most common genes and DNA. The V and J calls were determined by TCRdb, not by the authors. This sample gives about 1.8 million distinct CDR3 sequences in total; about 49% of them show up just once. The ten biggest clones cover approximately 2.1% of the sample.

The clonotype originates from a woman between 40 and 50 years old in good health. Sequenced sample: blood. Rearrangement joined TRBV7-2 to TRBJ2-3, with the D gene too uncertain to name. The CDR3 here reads CASSPQFSTDTQYF. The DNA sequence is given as TGTGCCAGCAGCCCTCAATTTAGCACAGATACGCAGTATTTT.